What follows are 5 T cell receptor beta chains derived from one specimen sequenced in a study of regulatory T cells in long-lasting Graves disease. Noted time point: persistent/refractory GD, antithyroid drugs over 5 years with positive TRAb. The authors made the TCR library using RNA they extracted from PBMCs. Construction of TCR beta libraries relied on iRepertoire HTBI primers and on Arm-PCR targeting CDR3 regions. TCRdb called the multiplex PCR reads again in MiXCR, with one record for every CDR3 protein. This sample carries about 470,000 distinct CDR3 sequences, around a fifth of them seen once, and the ten largest clones take over 6%. This sample comprised peripheral blood mononuclear cells (PBMCs), obtained when the disease was refractory, from a patient treated with antithyroid drugs. Every receptor here comes from a female donor with Graves disease.

The genes are TRBV7-2 and TRBJ1-2; D unresolved. Germline V lookup: CDR1 SGHTA, CDR2 FQGNSA. This CDR3 is 18 amino acids long. Trimming cost V 0 bases and J 2 bases, with 19 bases left between them. CDR3 in DNA: TGTGCCAGCAGCTTAGCGCCGGGAGGACTCCTAGCAAACTATGGCTACACCTTC. It yields the protein CASSLAPGGLLANYGYTF. The variable domain in full, completed from reference TRBV7-2 and TRBJ1-2, reads GAGVSQSPSNKVTEKGKDVELRCDPISGHTALYWYRQSLGQGLEFLIYFQGNSAPDKSGLPSDRFSAERTGGSVSTLTIQRTQQEDSAVYLCASSLAPGGLLANYGYTFGSGTRLTVV.

The chain carries TRBV11-2 and TRBJ1-1, with D tentatively TRBD1 (6 bases). This CDR3 is built from 17 residues. Trimming removed 5 bases at V and 1 base at J, with 20 bases between. CDR1 is SGHAT, CDR2 FQNNGV, per germline. Here the CDR3 DNA reads TGTGCCAGCAGCGACCGCCCGGGGGGGGGGCCGAACACTGAAGCTTTCTTT. Its protein product is CASSDRPGGGPNTEAFF.

This clonotype occurred a few times. This chain joins TRBV12-3 or TRBV12-4 and TRBJ2-2, with TRBD2 matching over 14 bases. J gave up 7 bases and V 3 bases, and 4 bases lay outside the gene matches. This CDR3 has 16 amino acids. CDR3 coding DNA: TGTGCCAGCAGTTTGGGACTAGCGGGGGCCTTCGGGGAGCTGTTTTTT. Encoded protein: CASSLGLAGAFGELFF.

This clonotype was detected ten times or more. The chain couples TRBV2 to TRBJ2-3; D is perhaps TRBD2 (6 bases). The germline gives CDR1 SNHLY, CDR2 FYNNEI. The CDR3 is made up of 16 amino acids. Trimming removed 5 bases from V and 3 bases from J, with 18 bases in between. CDR3: CASSSRDSTGTDTQYF. The CDR3 DNA follows: TGTGCCAGCAGTTCGAGGGACTCAACTGGGACAGATACGCAGTATTTT. The variable domain in full, completed from reference TRBV2 and TRBJ2-3, reads EPEVTQTPSHQVTQMGQEVILRCVPISNHLYFYWYRQILGQKVEFLVSFYNNEISEKSEIFDDQFSVERPDGSNFTLKIRSTKLEDSAMYFCASSSRDSTGTDTQYFGPGTRLTVL.

Ten or more counts support this clonotype. The chain joins TRBV20-1 to TRBJ2-5, with 7 bases aligning to TRBD1. The length of the CDR3 is 16 residues. Germline CDR1 and CDR2: DFQATT and SNEGSKA (reference sequence). The trim removed 2 bases at V and 4 bases at J, leaving 13 bases unmatched. The CDR3 sequence is CSARRQGSPAGETQYF. The DNA of the CDR3 is TGCAGTGCTAGACGACAGGGTTCCCCCGCGGGAGAGACCCAGTACTTC.